The rows below give T cell receptor beta chains drawn from one sample of a study of cytomegalovirus exposure and HLA in healthy donors. TCRdb keeps only in-frame clones here, not all; method: immunoSEQ multiplex PCR. The data show some 50,000 clones, around three quarters seen once. The source material was PBMCs. The receptors were sampled from a woman aged 45-65 years in good health and CMV-seropositive. CDR3s include the opening cysteine and the closing phenylalanine or tryptophan. Each record gives: CDR3 DNA, CDR3 protein, clone size, V gene, D gene, J gene. D genes are given only for firm matches. Clone size is not always given. Where it is, it says once, few, many or a class for expanded clones.

cdr3_nt: TGTGCCAGTGGGACAGGGATCAATAGCAATCAGCCCCAGCATTTT
cdr3_aa: CASGTGINSNQPQHF
clone_size: .
v_call: TRBV19
d_call: TRBD1
j_call: TRBJ1-5

cdr3_nt: TGTGCCAGCAGTTTACGCGATGCAGGCCGCAACTATGGCTACACCTTC
cdr3_aa: CASSLRDAGRNYGYTF
clone_size: .
v_call: TRBV28
d_call: .
j_call: TRBJ1-2

cdr3_nt: TGTGCCAGCAGTCCGGGGACTAGCGCAAATGAGCAGTTCTTC
cdr3_aa: CASSPGTSANEQFF
clone_size: .
v_call: TRBV27
d_call: TRBD2
j_call: TRBJ2-1

cdr3_nt: TGTGCCACCAGCGGACGGACTAGCGGGGGGCTCTCCTACAATGAGCAGTTCTTC
cdr3_aa: CATSGRTSGGLSYNEQFF
clone_size: .
v_call: TRBV15
d_call: TRBD2
j_call: TRBJ2-1

cdr3_nt: TGCGCCAGCAGCCGTAGCAGGACAGGTTTCTCTGGAAACACCATATATTTT
cdr3_aa: CASSRSRTGFSGNTIYF
clone_size: .
v_call: TRBV4-3
d_call: TRBD1
j_call: TRBJ1-3

cdr3_nt: TGTGCCAGCAGTCCGGGAACCGCACTACATACGCAGTATTTT
cdr3_aa: CASSPGTALHTQYF
clone_size: few
v_call: TRBV7-2
d_call: .
j_call: TRBJ2-3

cdr3_nt: TGTGCTAGTGGACAGGGACGGGAGACCCAGTACTTC
cdr3_aa: CASGQGRETQYF
clone_size: .
v_call: TRBV12-5
d_call: .
j_call: TRBJ2-5

cdr3_nt: TGTGCCAGCAGCTTAGCAGGACTTACAGATACGCAGTATTTT
cdr3_aa: CASSLAGLTDTQYF
clone_size: few
v_call: TRBV7-2
d_call: .
j_call: TRBJ2-3

cdr3_nt: TGCGCCAGCAGCCAAGGATCCCGGGTCCCCTACGAGCAGTACTTC
cdr3_aa: CASSQGSRVPYEQYF
clone_size: .
v_call: TRBV4-1
d_call: .
j_call: TRBJ2-7

cdr3_nt: TGTGCCAGCAGCTTAAGCGCAGGGGTCACTGAAGCTTTCTTT
cdr3_aa: CASSLSAGVTEAFF
clone_size: .
v_call: TRBV7-2
d_call: .
j_call: TRBJ1-1

cdr3_nt: TGCGCCAGCAGCGGACTAGCGGGAACCCGGGCGACAGATACGCAGTATTTT
cdr3_aa: CASSGLAGTRATDTQYF
clone_size: .
v_call: TRBV5-1
d_call: TRBD2
j_call: TRBJ2-3

cdr3_nt: TGTGCCAGCAGTGGGTGGGACTATCAAGAGACCCAGTACTTC
cdr3_aa: CASSGWDYQETQYF
clone_size: .
v_call: TRBV2
d_call: TRBD2
j_call: TRBJ2-5

cdr3_nt: TGTGCCAGTAGCCGATGGGGGACATCCGCGAACAATCAGCCCCAGCATTTT
cdr3_aa: CASSRWGTSANNQPQHF
clone_size: .
v_call: TRBV19
d_call: .
j_call: TRBJ1-5

cdr3_nt: TGTGCCAGCAGACCGGGGAACACCGGGGAGCTGTTTTTT
cdr3_aa: CASRPGNTGELFF
clone_size: .
v_call: TRBV7-7
d_call: .
j_call: TRBJ2-2

cdr3_nt: TGTGCCAGCAGTCTTCAGGGCGTCTCATCCTACGAGCAGTACTTC
cdr3_aa: CASSLQGVSSYEQYF
clone_size: .
v_call: TRBV27
d_call: .
j_call: TRBJ2-7

cdr3_nt: TGTGCCAGCAGCTTTGGAGGCGGGAGGGACAATGAGCAGTTCTTC
cdr3_aa: CASSFGGGRDNEQFF
clone_size: .
v_call: TRBV11-3
d_call: TRBD2
j_call: TRBJ2-1

cdr3_nt: TGCGCCAGCAGCCAAGATAGATGGGAGACCCAGTACTTC
cdr3_aa: CASSQDRWETQYF
clone_size: .
v_call: TRBV4-3
d_call: .
j_call: TRBJ2-5

cdr3_nt: TGTGCCAGCAGCCGGGGACTTGCCTCTGGGGCCAACGTCCTGACTTTC
cdr3_aa: CASSRGLASGANVLTF
clone_size: .
v_call: TRBV7-3
d_call: .
j_call: TRBJ2-6

cdr3_nt: TGTGCCAGCAGCTCTTCGGCGGGGCGAAGGTTCTACGAGCAGTACTTC
cdr3_aa: CASSSSAGRRFYEQYF
clone_size: .
v_call: TRBV7-9
d_call: .
j_call: TRBJ2-7

cdr3_nt: TGTGCCAGCAGCGGGAGGACAGGGACTAATTCACCCCTCCACTTT
cdr3_aa: CASSGRTGTNSPLHF
clone_size: .
v_call: TRBV7-2
d_call: TRBD1
j_call: TRBJ1-6

cdr3_nt: TGCAGTTCTCTCCCCGGCTACACCTTC
cdr3_aa: CSSLPGYTF
clone_size: .
v_call: TRBV20-1
d_call: .
j_call: TRBJ1-2

cdr3_nt: TGTGCCAGCAGTAGACCAGGACAGGACACCTCCTACGAGCAGTACTTC
cdr3_aa: CASSRPGQDTSYEQYF
clone_size: .
v_call: TRBV25-1
d_call: TRBD1
j_call: TRBJ2-7

cdr3_nt: TGTGCCTGGAGTAGAGGACAGGGGCAGCCCCAGCATTTT
cdr3_aa: CAWSRGQGQPQHF
clone_size: .
v_call: TRBV30
d_call: TRBD1
j_call: TRBJ1-5

cdr3_nt: TGTGCCAGTAGTTCAGGGTTTTCGCAGCCCCAGCATTTT
cdr3_aa: CASSSGFSQPQHF
clone_size: .
v_call: TRBV28
d_call: .
j_call: TRBJ1-5

cdr3_nt: TGTGCCAGCAGCTTAGATGCTAGCGAGAGAAGTGAGCAGTTCTTC
cdr3_aa: CASSLDASERSEQFF
clone_size: .
v_call: TRBV7-3
d_call: .
j_call: TRBJ2-1

cdr3_nt: TGTGCCAGCGCAAGACAGAGAGGATCACCCCTCCACTTT
cdr3_aa: CASARQRGSPLHF
clone_size: .
v_call: TRBV2
d_call: .
j_call: TRBJ1-6

cdr3_nt: TGTGCCAGCAGTAAGGACTTTCTTAATGAGCAGTTCTTC
cdr3_aa: CASSKDFLNEQFF
clone_size: few
v_call: TRBV6-6
d_call: .
j_call: TRBJ2-1

cdr3_nt: TGTGCCAGCAGCGTAGATGGGAGTCTAGGCTACACCTTC
cdr3_aa: CASSVDGSLGYTF
clone_size: .
v_call: TRBV9
d_call: .
j_call: TRBJ1-2

cdr3_nt: TGTGCCAGCAGCTACGGGACAGGGATCGGGGAGCTGTTTTTT
cdr3_aa: CASSYGTGIGELFF
clone_size: .
v_call: TRBV11-2
d_call: TRBD1
j_call: TRBJ2-2

cdr3_nt: TGCGCCAGCAGCCAAGTGCTAGGTAGCAATGAGCAGTTCTTC
cdr3_aa: CASSQVLGSNEQFF
clone_size: .
v_call: TRBV4-3
d_call: .
j_call: TRBJ2-1

cdr3_nt: TGTGCCAGCAGTTTTGCTAGCGGGAGGCCCTCCCCCTACGAGCAGTACTTC
cdr3_aa: CASSFASGRPSPYEQYF
clone_size: .
v_call: TRBV28
d_call: TRBD2
j_call: TRBJ2-7

cdr3_nt: TGTGCCAGCAGCGGTTCCGGACAGGGTCTACTTGAGCAGTTCTTC
cdr3_aa: CASSGSGQGLLEQFF
clone_size: .
v_call: TRBV2
d_call: TRBD1
j_call: TRBJ2-1

cdr3_nt: TGCGCCAGCAGCCACGACAGGGCAATCGGTGAGCAGTTCTTC
cdr3_aa: CASSHDRAIGEQFF
clone_size: .
v_call: TRBV4-3
d_call: TRBD1
j_call: TRBJ2-1

cdr3_nt: TGTGCCAGCAGTGATATGTCCTACGAGCAGTACTTC
cdr3_aa: CASSDMSYEQYF
clone_size: .
v_call: TRBV2
d_call: .
j_call: TRBJ2-7

cdr3_nt: TGCGCCAGCAGCCAGCAGGTTACTGTCACCTACGAGCAGTACTTC
cdr3_aa: CASSQQVTVTYEQYF
clone_size: .
v_call: TRBV4-3
d_call: .
j_call: TRBJ2-7

cdr3_nt: TGTGCCTGGAGCGGGGACAGGGGTCTAAATGAAGCTTTCTTT
cdr3_aa: CAWSGDRGLNEAFF
clone_size: once
v_call: TRBV30
d_call: TRBD1
j_call: TRBJ1-1

cdr3_nt: TGTGCCACTAACATCGGGCGGGGGGGTAACACTGAAGCTTTCTTT
cdr3_aa: CATNIGRGGNTEAFF
clone_size: .
v_call: TRBV6-5
d_call: .
j_call: TRBJ1-1

cdr3_nt: TGTGCCAGCAGTTCCCGGGGACTAGCGGGAGGGGCCTCCTACGAGCAGTACTTC
cdr3_aa: CASSSRGLAGGASYEQYF
clone_size: .
v_call: TRBV27
d_call: TRBD2
j_call: TRBJ2-7

cdr3_nt: TGTGCCACGACGCCGCAGGGCCGCTATGGCTACACCTTC
cdr3_aa: CATTPQGRYGYTF
clone_size: few
v_call: TRBV5-6
d_call: .
j_call: TRBJ1-2

cdr3_nt: TGTGCCAGCAGCCCAAGGACAGGGGGACGGCGCACAGATACGCAGTATTTT
cdr3_aa: CASSPRTGGRRTDTQYF
clone_size: .
v_call: TRBV7-2
d_call: TRBD1
j_call: TRBJ2-3

cdr3_nt: TGTGCCAGAGGAGGTATGGGGACCTACGAGCAGTACTTC
cdr3_aa: CARGGMGTYEQYF
clone_size: .
v_call: TRBV2
d_call: .
j_call: TRBJ2-7

cdr3_nt: TGTGCCAGCAGCTTAGGCAGCTCTGGAAACACCATATATTTT
cdr3_aa: CASSLGSSGNTIYF
clone_size: few
v_call: TRBV7-8
d_call: .
j_call: TRBJ1-3

cdr3_nt: TGTGCCAGCAGCTTAGCGGGACTAACGCAAGAGACCCAGTACTTC
cdr3_aa: CASSLAGLTQETQYF
clone_size: .
v_call: TRBV7-2
d_call: TRBD2
j_call: TRBJ2-5

cdr3_nt: TGTGCCAGCAGTCCGGACAGGCCTCGGAAACTGTTTTTT
cdr3_aa: CASSPDRPRKLFF
clone_size: few
v_call: TRBV2
d_call: TRBD1
j_call: TRBJ1-4

cdr3_nt: TGTGCCAGTAGCAAAGGGGGTCTTGAAGCTTTCTTT
cdr3_aa: CASSKGGLEAFF
clone_size: .
v_call: TRBV19
d_call: .
j_call: TRBJ1-1

cdr3_nt: TGTGCCAGCAGCTTAGATCCTGGACAGCTTCCTGCCTATGGCTACACCTTC
cdr3_aa: CASSLDPGQLPAYGYTF
clone_size: .
v_call: TRBV11-2
d_call: .
j_call: TRBJ1-2

cdr3_nt: TGTGCCAGCAGCTCATACAGGAGCAATCAGCCCCAGCATTTT
cdr3_aa: CASSSYRSNQPQHF
clone_size: .
v_call: TRBV6-5
d_call: .
j_call: TRBJ1-5

cdr3_nt: TGTGCCAGCAGCTTAACAGGCGGGGGGCAAGAGACCCAGTACTTC
cdr3_aa: CASSLTGGGQETQYF
clone_size: .
v_call: TRBV7-3
d_call: TRBD2
j_call: TRBJ2-5